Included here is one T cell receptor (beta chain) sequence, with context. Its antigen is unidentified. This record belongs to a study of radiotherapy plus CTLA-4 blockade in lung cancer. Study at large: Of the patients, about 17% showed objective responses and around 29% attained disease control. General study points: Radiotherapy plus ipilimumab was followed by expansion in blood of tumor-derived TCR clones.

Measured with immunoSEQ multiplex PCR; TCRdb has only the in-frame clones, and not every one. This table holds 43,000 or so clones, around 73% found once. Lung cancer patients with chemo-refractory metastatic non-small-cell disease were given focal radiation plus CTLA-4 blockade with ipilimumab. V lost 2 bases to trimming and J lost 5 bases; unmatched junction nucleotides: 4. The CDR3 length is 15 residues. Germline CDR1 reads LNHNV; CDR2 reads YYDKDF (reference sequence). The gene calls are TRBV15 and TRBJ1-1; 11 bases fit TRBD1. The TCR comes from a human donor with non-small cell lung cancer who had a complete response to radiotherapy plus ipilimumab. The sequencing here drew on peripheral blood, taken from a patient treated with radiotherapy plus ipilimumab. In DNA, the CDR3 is TGTGCCACCAGCAGAAGGACAGGGGGCTTTACTGAAGCTTTCTTT. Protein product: CATSRRTGGFTEAFF.